This is a list of T cell receptor beta chains from one sample in a study of patients and donors after allogeneic stem cell transplantation. Each CDR3 protein is one row after TCRdb ran MiXCR on the RT-PCR reads. The sample comprises more than 850,000 distinct CDR3 sequences, around 17% of which are singletons, and roughly 6% rests with the top ten. Sequencing was performed on blood, either unsorted or a sorted T cell fraction (not recorded which). These receptors all stem from a human donor who was either an allogeneic HSCT recipient or a stem cell or donor lymphocyte infusion donor (not recorded which). It is not recorded whose cells these are; they may come from a transplant donor. Both conserved end residues are part of each CDR3. Each record gives: clone size, J gene, CDR3 length, V gene, D gene, CDR3 protein, CDR3 DNA. The D gene is left open where the match is weak. Where a row states a size, it is once, few, many or the class of an expanded clone; other rows omit it.

>few|TRBJ2-1|14|TRBV29-1|.
CSVVGPAPYNEQFF
TGCAGCGTTGTTGGCCCAGCACCCTACAATGAGCAGTTCTTC
>many|TRBJ2-1|15|TRBV5-1|TRBD1
CASSLDRGEYNEQFF
TGCGCCAGCAGCTTGGACAGGGGGGAATACAATGAGCAGTTCTTC
>many|TRBJ1-5|15|TRBV15|TRBD1
CATSSSGTGNQPQHF
TGTGCCACCAGCAGCTCCGGGACAGGAAATCAGCCCCAGCATTTT
>few|TRBJ1-4|15|TRBV25-1|TRBD1
CASTAADRRNEKLFF
TGTGCCAGCACGGCGGCGGACAGGAGGAATGAAAAACTGTTTTTT
>.|TRBJ2-5|16|TRBV4-1|TRBD1
CASSVMPGQGIETQYF
TGCGCCAGCAGCGTTATGCCGGGACAGGGTATAGAGACCCAGTACTTC
>few|TRBJ2-7|12|TRBV7-9|.
CASSLVPVEQYF
TGTGCCAGCAGCTTAGTCCCTGTCGAGCAGTACTTC
>.|TRBJ2-1|19|TRBV6-5|TRBD2
CASSYRTSGGQSSYNEQFF
TGTGCCAGCAGTTACCGGACTAGCGGGGGGCAGAGCTCCTACAATGAGCAGTTCTTC
>many|TRBJ1-1|13|TRBV12-3/TRBV12-4|TRBD1
CASRGTGNTEAFF
TGTGCCAGCAGGGGGACAGGGAACACTGAAGCTTTCTTT
>few|TRBJ1-3|15|TRBV6-1|.
CASRPDGRSGNTIYF
TGTGCCAGCAGACCCGACGGTCGCTCTGGAAACACCATATATTTT
>.|TRBJ2-1|11|TRBV29-1|.
CSVEMNGEQFF
TGCAGCGTTGAAATGAATGGGGAGCAGTTCTTC
>.|TRBJ1-5|15|TRBV12-3/TRBV12-4|.
CASSSMNRAVEAQHF
TGTGCCAGCAGTTCTATGAACAGGGCGGTTGAAGCCCAGCATTTT
>few|TRBJ1-2|14|TRBV5-1|.
CASSFLDGLMGYTF
TGCGCCAGCAGCTTCCTAGACGGGCTTATGGGCTACACCTTC
>once|TRBJ2-3|15|TRBV6-1|.
CASTLPQVRSDTQYF
TGTGCCAGCACCCTTCCCCAGGTCCGGAGTGATACGCAGTATTTT
>.|TRBJ2-3|18|TRBV4-3|TRBD2
CASSLHWSGGARADTQYF
TGCGCCAGCAGCCTTCATTGGAGCGGGGGGGCCCGGGCAGATACGCAGTATTTT
>few|TRBJ2-6|13|TRBV12-3/TRBV12-4|.
CASLKTGANVLTF
TGTGCCAGCCTTAAAACTGGGGCCAACGTCCTGACTTTC
>.|TRBJ2-1|15|TRBV7-2|TRBD2
CATRVAGGSYSEQFF
TGTGCCACTCGGGTAGCGGGGGGTTCCTACAGTGAGCAGTTCTTC
>.|TRBJ2-1|15|TRBV5-1|TRBD1
CASSLLDRGIDEQFF
TGCGCCAGCAGCTTATTGGACAGGGGTATAGATGAGCAGTTCTTC
>few|TRBJ2-1|16|TRBV9|.
CASAPEGGGPNNEQFF
TGTGCCAGCGCACCCGAGGGGGGAGGGCCAAACAATGAGCAGTTCTTC
>.|TRBJ2-1|15|TRBV2|TRBD1
CASGQTGGSYNEQFF
TGTGCCAGCGGCCAGACAGGGGGTTCTTACAATGAGCAGTTCTTC
>.|TRBJ1-1|14|TRBV29-1|.
CSVERTVVGSEAFF
TGCAGCGTTGAGAGGACAGTGGTGGGGAGTGAAGCTTTCTTT
>few|TRBJ2-7|18|TRBV4-1|TRBD2
CASSQATFRLAASYEQYF
TGCGCCAGCAGCCAAGCAACGTTTAGACTAGCGGCATCCTACGAGCAGTACTTC
>many|TRBJ2-2|14|TRBV4-3|.
CASSQVGNTGELFF
TGCGCCAGCAGCCAAGTGGGGAACACCGGGGAGCTGTTTTTT
>many|TRBJ2-1|15|TRBV12-3/TRBV12-4|.
CASSSNPGSYNEQFF
TGTGCCAGCAGTTCGAACCCAGGCTCCTACAATGAGCAGTTCTTC
>few|TRBJ2-2|14|TRBV12-5|TRBD2
CAMSLAGASGELFF
TGTGCTATGTCACTAGCGGGAGCGTCCGGGGAGCTGTTTTTT
>few|TRBJ1-1|15|TRBV7-9|.
CASSGNWGGNTEAFF
TGTGCCAGCAGCGGGAACTGGGGTGGGAACACTGAAGCTTTCTTT
>.|TRBJ1-2|14|TRBV6-2/TRBV6-3|.
CASRPATGVYGYTF
TGTGCCAGCAGACCTGCGACAGGCGTTTATGGCTACACCTTC
>few|TRBJ2-7|13|TRBV2|.
CASSDSIPYEQYF
TGTGCCAGCAGTGACAGTATCCCCTACGAGCAGTACTTC
>.|TRBJ1-1|16|TRBV10-3|.
CAISDPPGQSTTEAFF
TGTGCCATCAGTGACCCACCCGGACAGTCAACCACTGAAGCTTTCTTT
>many|TRBJ1-2|13|TRBV10-3|TRBD1
CAIRTGADYGYTF
TGTGCCATCAGGACAGGGGCAGACTATGGCTACACCTTC
>few|TRBJ2-7|15|TRBV6-1|TRBD2
CASSEEIAGVHEQYF
TGTGCCAGCAGTGAAGAAATAGCGGGAGTCCACGAGCAGTACTTC
>.|TRBJ2-1|15|TRBV12-3/TRBV12-4|.
CASRSPGRVGNEQFF
TGTGCCAGCAGATCGCCGGGACGAGTGGGCAATGAGCAGTTCTTC
>once|TRBJ1-2|11|TRBV27|.
CASSSGWGYTF
TGTGCCAGCAGTTCAGGTTGGGGCTACACCTTC
>few|TRBJ1-2|13|TRBV20-1|.
CSARKGRDYGYTF
TGCAGTGCTAGGAAGGGGAGGGACTATGGCTACACCTTC
>many|TRBJ1-6|16|TRBV6-5|.
CASSLVRRPVNSPLHF
TGTGCCAGCAGTTTGGTACGCCGGCCGGTGAATTCACCCCTCCACTTT
>few|TRBJ1-4|16|TRBV5-6|TRBD1
CASSPGQGKANEKLFF
TGTGCCAGCAGCCCGGGACAGGGGAAAGCTAATGAAAAACTGTTTTTT
>few|TRBJ2-1|16|TRBV24-1|.
CATSDSYSHRNNEQFF
TGTGCCACCAGTGACTCCTATAGTCACAGGAACAATGAGCAGTTCTTC
>.|TRBJ1-5|18|TRBV20-1|.
CSALGFRTSSGRNQPQHF
TGCAGTGCCCTTGGCTTCAGGACATCCTCTGGGCGGAATCAGCCCCAGCATTTT
>.|TRBJ2-5|19|TRBV11-2|.
CASSLVGWSIKGGLQTQYF
TGTGCCAGCAGCTTAGTGGGGTGGTCGATAAAGGGCGGCTTGCAGACCCAGTACTTC
>.|TRBJ1-5|14|TRBV2|.
CASSDTSSNQPQHF
TGTGCCAGTAGTGATACAAGCAGCAATCAGCCCCAGCATTTT
>few|TRBJ2-7|17|TRBV10-3|TRBD1
CAISRVGPGQGADEQYF
TGTGCCATCAGTCGAGTAGGACCGGGACAGGGGGCTGACGAGCAGTACTTC
>few|TRBJ1-5|16|TRBV12-3/TRBV12-4|TRBD1
CASSLWGTDSNQPQHF
TGTGCCAGCAGTTTATGGGGGACAGATAGCAATCAGCCCCAGCATTTT
>.|TRBJ1-2|15|TRBV5-1|.
CASSLGQFQLYGYTF
TGCGCCAGCAGCTTAGGACAGTTCCAACTATATGGCTACACCTTC